What follows describes a single TCR beta chain. Its antigen is currently unknown. The V and J ends lost 1 base and 4 bases respectively, with 8 bases between them. Germline values: CDR1 SGHDN, CDR2 FVKESK. The CDR3 spans 15 residues. Produced via immunoSEQ multiplex PCR; TCRdb's table is partial and in-frame only. The table records some 80,000 clones, around 90% of them present only once. This specimen belongs to a study of brain T cells in children with intractable seizures. Findings and limits, study-wide: Clones missing pre-surgery may reflect undersampling of that blood sample. Only CDR3 sequence similarity suggested viral specificity, without known HCMV serostatus.

Sequencing was limited to surgery cases with top T cell transcript signatures in brain tissue. At least one anti-epileptic drug was given before surgery. The specimen was peripheral blood, collected at surgery. The chain recombines TRBV14 with TRBJ1-6; D not resolved. The sequence derives from a girl between 2 and 10 years old with Rasmussen encephalitis and intractable seizures. The CDR3, as DNA: TGTGCCAGCAGCCAAGCGTCCGCATATAATTCACCCCTCCACTTT. Protein sequence: CASSQASAYNSPLHF.